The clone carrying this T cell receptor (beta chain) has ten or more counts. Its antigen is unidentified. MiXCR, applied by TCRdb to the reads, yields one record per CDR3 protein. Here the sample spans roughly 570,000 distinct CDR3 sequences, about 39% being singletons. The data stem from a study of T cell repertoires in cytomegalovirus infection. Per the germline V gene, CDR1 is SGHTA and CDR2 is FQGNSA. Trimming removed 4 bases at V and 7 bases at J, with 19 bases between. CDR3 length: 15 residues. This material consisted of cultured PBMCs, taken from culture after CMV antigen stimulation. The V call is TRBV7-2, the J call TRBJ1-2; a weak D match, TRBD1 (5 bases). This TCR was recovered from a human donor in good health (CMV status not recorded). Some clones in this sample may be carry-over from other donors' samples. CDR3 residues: CASSSQAGSGGGYTF. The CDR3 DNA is TGTGCCAGCAGCTCACAGGCGGGGAGCGGGGGTGGCTACACCTTC.